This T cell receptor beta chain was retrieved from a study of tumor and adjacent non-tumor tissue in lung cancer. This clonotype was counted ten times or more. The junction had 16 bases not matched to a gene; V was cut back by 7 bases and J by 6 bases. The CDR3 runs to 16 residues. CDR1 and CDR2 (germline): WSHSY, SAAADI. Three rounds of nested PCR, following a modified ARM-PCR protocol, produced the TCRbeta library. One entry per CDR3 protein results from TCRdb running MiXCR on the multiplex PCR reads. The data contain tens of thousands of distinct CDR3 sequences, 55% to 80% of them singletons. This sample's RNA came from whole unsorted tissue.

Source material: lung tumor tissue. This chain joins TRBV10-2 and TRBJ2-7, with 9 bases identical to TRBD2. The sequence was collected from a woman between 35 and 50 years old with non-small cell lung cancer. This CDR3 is CASTRLAGDLAGEQYF. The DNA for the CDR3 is TGCGCCAGCACACGGTTAGCGGGAGACCTAGCGGGCGAGCAGTACTTC.